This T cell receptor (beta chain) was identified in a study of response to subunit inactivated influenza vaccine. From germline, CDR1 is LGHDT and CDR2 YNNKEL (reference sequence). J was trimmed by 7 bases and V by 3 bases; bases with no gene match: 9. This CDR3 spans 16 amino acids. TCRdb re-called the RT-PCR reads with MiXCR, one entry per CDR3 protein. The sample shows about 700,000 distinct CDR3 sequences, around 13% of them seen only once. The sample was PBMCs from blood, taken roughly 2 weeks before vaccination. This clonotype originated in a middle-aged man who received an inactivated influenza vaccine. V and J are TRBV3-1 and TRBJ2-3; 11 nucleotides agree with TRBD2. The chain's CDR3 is CASSQDLAGGRHTQYF. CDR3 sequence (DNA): TGTGCCAGCAGCCAGGATCTAGCGGGAGGACGCCATACGCAGTATTTT.